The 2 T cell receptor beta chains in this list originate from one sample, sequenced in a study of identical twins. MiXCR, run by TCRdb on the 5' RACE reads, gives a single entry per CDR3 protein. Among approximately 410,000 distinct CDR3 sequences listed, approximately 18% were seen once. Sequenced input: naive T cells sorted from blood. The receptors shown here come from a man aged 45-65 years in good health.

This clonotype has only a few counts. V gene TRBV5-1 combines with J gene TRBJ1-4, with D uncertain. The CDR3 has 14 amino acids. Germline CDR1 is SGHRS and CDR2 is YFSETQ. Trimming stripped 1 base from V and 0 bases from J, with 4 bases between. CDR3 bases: TGCGCCAGCAGCTTGTGGCCAACTAATGAAAAACTGTTTTTT. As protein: CASSLWPTNEKLFF. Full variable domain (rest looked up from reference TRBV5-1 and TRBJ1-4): KAGVTQTPRYLIKTRGQQVTLSCSPISGHRSVSWYQQTPGQGLQFLFEYFSETQRNKGNFPGRFSGRQFSNSRSEMNVSTLELGDSALYLCASSLWPTNEKLFFGSGTQLSVL.

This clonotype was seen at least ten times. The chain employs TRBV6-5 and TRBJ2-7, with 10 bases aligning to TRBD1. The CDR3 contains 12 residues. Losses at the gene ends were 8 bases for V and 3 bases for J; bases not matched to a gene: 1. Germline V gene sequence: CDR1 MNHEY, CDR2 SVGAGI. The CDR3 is CASGQGGYEQYF. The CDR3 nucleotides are TGTGCCAGCGGACAGGGGGGCTACGAGCAGTACTTC.